The 27 T cell receptor beta chains below were found in one sample sequenced in a study of cytomegalovirus exposure and HLA in healthy donors. PCR amplification relied on 60 Vbeta primers (plus 13 Jbeta primers). Profiling relied on immunoSEQ multiplex PCR, and the TCRdb table lists in-frame clones only, not all of them. The data show approximately 88,000 clones, approximately 80% seen once. Sequenced: PBMCs. The source of these receptors is a man aged 18 to 30 in good health and CMV-seronegative.

This chain links TRBV6-5 with TRBJ2-5, with 7 bases matching TRBD1. CDR1 MNHEY and CDR2 SVGAGI come from the germline V gene. The CDR3 runs to 13 residues. J was trimmed by 5 bases and V by 8 bases; bases with no gene match: 8. This CDR3 is CASSTGKGETQYF. Here the CDR3 DNA reads TGTGCCAGCTCGACAGGGAAAGGGGAGACCCAGTACTTC.

The CDR3 here is CASKAFVNQPQHF. The CDR3 DNA is TGTGCCAGCAAAGCTTTTGTCAATCAGCCCCAGCATTTT. The chain joins TRBV6-1 to TRBJ1-5; D gene ambiguous. V was clipped by 7 bases and J by 3 bases, with 10 bases between them. The CDR3 contains 13 residues. CDR1 and CDR2 (germline): MNHNS, SASEGT.

The V gene is TRBV5-1, the J gene TRBJ2-1; perhaps TRBD2 as D (6 bases). V was cut by 10 bases and J by 2 bases, with 10 bases left in between. The germline V gene encodes CDR1 SGHRS and CDR2 YFSETQ. CDR3 length: 12 residues. This chain's CDR3 is CASGEAYNEQFF. CDR3 coding DNA: TGCGCCTCGGGGGAGGCCTACAATGAGCAGTTCTTC.

The rearrangement joins TRBV19 to TRBJ1-6; possible D gene TRBD1, 5 bases. CDR3 size: 13 residues. Deletions cut 7 bases from V and 5 bases from J, with 9 bases between. Germline V gene data show CDR1 as LNHDA and CDR2 as SQIVND (reference sequence). This chain's CDR3 is CASNRRDNSPLHF. The CDR3 DNA reads TGTGCCAGTAACCGCAGGGATAATTCACCCCTCCACTTT.

This sequence joins TRBV7-9 and TRBJ2-1, with 8 positions matching TRBD2. J gave up 3 bases and V 1 base, and 5 bases lay outside the gene matches. The germline gives CDR1 SEHNR, CDR2 FQNEAQ (reference sequence). The CDR3 consists of 16 residues. The DNA of the CDR3 is TGTGCCAGCAGCTTAGTGGCAGCGGGGGACTACAATGAGCAGTTCTTC. It specifies CASSLVAAGDYNEQFF.

This clone was seen only once. The chain joins TRBV9 to TRBJ1-4; possible D gene TRBD1, 6 bases. The V gene's germline CDR1 is SGDLS and CDR2 YYNGEE. V lost 2 bases and J lost 2, with 10 bases in between. CDR3 length equals 15 residues. The DNA of the CDR3 is TGTGCCAGCAGCGTGATGCAGGGGACTAATGAAAAACTGTTTTTT. This codes for CASSVMQGTNEKLFF.

The V and J genes are TRBV10-3 and TRBJ1-5; no reliable D call. Looked up from germline, CDR1 is ENHRY and CDR2 is SYGVKD. The CDR3 totals 10 residues. CDR3 DNA: TGTGCGATCGGAGATCAGCCCCAGCATTTT. Protein sequence: CAIGDQPQHF.

The chain has TRBV6-6 and TRBJ2-1, with TRBD2 identical over 12 bases. Germline CDR1 is MNHNY and CDR2 is SVGAGI (reference sequence). The CDR3 totals 16 residues. J was trimmed by 4 bases and V by 5 bases; bases with no gene match: 6. CDR3 sequence (DNA): TGTGCCAGCAGTATACTAGCGGGGGGCACTTACAATGAGCAGTTCTTC. This codes for CASSILAGGTYNEQFF.

This chain uses TRBV18 with TRBJ1-4; no definite D call. Germline assignment: CDR1 KGHSH and CDR2 LQKENI. The CDR3 extends over 17 amino acids. Trimming stripped 6 bases from V and 8 bases from J, with 25 bases between. CDR3 in amino acids: CASSLQVPVHPEEKLFF. The CDR3 DNA is TGTGCCAGCTCCCTTCAGGTCCCCGTTCACCCTGAGGAAAAACTGTTTTTT.

DNA of the CDR3: TGTGCCAGCAGCCGAAATTACCGAGGGGGGGTCTACGAGCAGTACTTC. Translated, it gives CASSRNYRGGVYEQYF. The gene calls are TRBV7-8 and TRBJ2-7, with D possibly TRBD2 on 7 matching bases. The V gene's germline CDR1 is SGHVS and CDR2 FQNEAQ. The CDR3 consists of 16 residues. V lost 5 bases, J lost 3 bases, and 20 bases lay in between.

V is TRBV7-9 and J is TRBJ2-7, with TRBD1 matching 11 bases. Germline V CDR1 and CDR2: SEHNR, FQNEAQ (reference sequence). V dropped 5 bases and J dropped 5; count of bases not matched to a gene: 11. CDR3 length: 16 residues. CDR3 residues: CASSPSARTGGNEQYF. In DNA, the CDR3 is TGTGCCAGCAGCCCGAGTGCACGGACAGGGGGCAACGAGCAGTACTTC.

V is TRBV11-1 and J is TRBJ2-1, with 7 nucleotides matching TRBD2. This CDR3 spans 11 amino acids. Trimming took 3 bases from V and 12 from J; bases not matched to a gene: 2. Per the germline V gene, CDR1 is SGHAT and CDR2 is FQDESV (reference sequence). CDR3 amino acids: CASSLASGQFF. The CDR3 nucleotides read TGTGCCAGCAGCTTGGCTAGCGGGCAGTTCTTC.

This chain uses TRBV18 with TRBJ2-6; TRBD1 might be the D (6 bases). From germline, CDR1 is KGHSH and CDR2 LQKENI. This CDR3 has 22 amino acids. Trimming left V 3 bases short and J 0 bases short, with 27 bases between. CDR3 in DNA: TGTGCCAGCTCACCCTCACTCACAGGGTTATACGAGGTGCTCTCTGGGGCCAACGTCCTGACTTTC. It yields the protein CASSPSLTGLYEVLSGANVLTF.

This clone was seen a single time. This sequence joins TRBV19 and TRBJ2-5, with D possibly matching TRBD1 (5 bases). V was shortened by 2 bases and J by 5 bases, with 15 bases between the two germline ends. The CDR3 length is 15 residues. The V gene's germline CDR1 is LNHDA and CDR2 SQIVND (reference sequence). The CDR3 region has the DNA TGTGCCAGTAGTATATGGAGTCAGGGTGGGGAGACCCAGTACTTC. Amino acid sequence: CASSIWSQGGETQYF. Full variable domain (outside the CDR3, taken from reference TRBV19 and TRBJ2-5): DGGITQSPKYLFRKEGQNVTLSCEQNLNHDAMYWYRQDPGQGLRLIYYSQIVNDFQKGDIAEGYSVSREKKESFPLTVTSAQKNPTAFYLCASSIWSQGGETQYFGPGTRLLVL.

The chain has TRBV2 and TRBJ1-1; tentative D call: TRBD1 (6 bases). V was pared by 10 bases and J by 0 bases, with 12 bases between. CDR3 length: 13 residues. Per germline, CDR1 SNHLY and CDR2 FYNNEI. The CDR3, as DNA: TGTGCCACCCGACAGGAAATGAACACTGAAGCTTTCTTT. Translated, it gives CATRQEMNTEAFF.

V gene TRBV6-6 combines with J gene TRBJ2-5; D perhaps matches TRBD1 (5 bases). The DNA end is a closer match to TRBJ2-7, so the J assignment may be wrong. CDR1 is MNHNY and CDR2 is SVGAGI in the germline V gene (reference sequence). The CDR3 has 13 amino acids. The CDR3 coding sequence is TGTGCCAGCAGTCCCAATCAGGGCTACGAGCAGTACTTC. Residues: CASSPNQGYEQYF.

The chain combines TRBV2 with TRBJ1-2; perhaps TRBD1 as D (6 bases). The germline V gene encodes CDR1 SNHLY and CDR2 FYNNEI. Trimming left V 8 bases short and J 1 base short, with 17 bases between. The CDR3 has 15 amino acids. DNA of the CDR3: TGTGCCAGCCACCAATACGGACAGTTTAACTATGGCTACACCTTC. It is translated as CASHQYGQFNYGYTF.

This chain joins TRBV2 and TRBJ1-4, with 7 bases lining up with TRBD1. Germline trimming cut 5 bases from V and 7 bases from J; bases unmatched to any gene: 10. Germline V gives CDR1 SNHLY, CDR2 FYNNEI. The CDR3 spans 15 residues. The CDR3 coding sequence is TGTGCCAGCAGTCCTCAAGGGGGCGCGGGTGAAAAACTGTTTTTT. This translates into CASSPQGGAGEKLFF.

The chain couples TRBV7-9 to TRBJ2-1, with 10 bases that match TRBD2. Germline trimming cut 3 bases from V and 4 bases from J; bases unmatched to any gene: 6. The CDR3 sequence is 16 residues long. In germline, CDR1 is SEHNR, CDR2 FQNEAQ (reference sequence). The CDR3 DNA reads as TGTGCCAGCAGCTTCGGTAGCGGGGGGCCGTACAATGAGCAGTTCTTC. As protein: CASSFGSGGPYNEQFF.

The table lists this clone with a count of one. The chain is built from TRBV15 and TRBJ1-5; no firm D call. V was shortened by 0 bases and J by 0 bases, with 6 bases between the two germline ends. Germline CDR1 reads LNHNV; CDR2 reads YYDKDF (reference sequence). The CDR3 runs to 15 residues. CDR3 nucleotides: TGTGCCACCAGCAGAGATCCCAGTAGCAATCAGCCCCAGCATTTT. Its protein is CATSRDPSSNQPQHF.

The V and J genes are TRBV14 and TRBJ2-3, with 7 bases aligning to TRBD2. This CDR3 spans 15 amino acids. Germline loops: CDR1 SGHDN, CDR2 FVKESK. V lost 5 bases to trimming and J lost 6 bases; unmatched junction nucleotides: 11. The CDR3 DNA is TGTGCCAGCAGCGCGGGACTACTCCGGAGGGATACGCAGTATTTT. The encoded protein is CASSAGLLRRDTQYF.

The table lists this clone with a count of one. The rearrangement joins TRBV19 to TRBJ2-6; 7 bases are a match to TRBD1. The CDR3 spans 17 residues. J lost 1 base, V lost 3 bases, and 6 bases had no gene match. Germline CDR1 and CDR2: LNHDA and SQIVND (reference sequence). CDR3 sequence: CASSMDLRGSGANVLTF. DNA of the CDR3: TGTGCCAGTAGTATGGATCTCAGGGGGTCTGGGGCCAACGTCCTGACTTTC. Variable domain in full (rest from reference TRBV19 and TRBJ2-6): DGGITQSPKYLFRKEGQNVTLSCEQNLNHDAMYWYRQDPGQGLRLIYYSQIVNDFQKGDIAEGYSVSREKKESFPLTVTSAQKNPTAFYLCASSMDLRGSGANVLTFGAGSRLTVL.

Concerning this clone: One junction end disagrees with the germline gene, perhaps due to a read error. This chain links TRBV6-6 with TRBJ2-7; a weak D match, TRBD2 (5 bases). This CDR3 is 10 amino acids long. Per the germline V gene, CDR1 is MNHNY and CDR2 is SVGAGI (reference sequence). The CDR3 bases are TGTGCCAGCAGTTACTCAGAGGGCCTCTTC. Translation gives CASSYSEGLF.

The rearrangement links TRBV25-1 to TRBJ1-2; TRBD1 matches at 8 bases. Germline V gene data show CDR1 as MGHDK and CDR2 as SYGVNS. With 3 bases clipped from V and 7 bases from J, the junction kept 7 bases outside the gene matches. The CDR3 extends over 14 amino acids. The CDR3 DNA reads as TGTGCCAGCAGTGACCCTAGACAGGGGCTTGGCTACACCTTC. Translated: CASSDPRQGLGYTF.

The CDR3 loop is CASKSERGAVEQFF. The CDR3, as DNA: TGTGCCAGCAAGTCGGAGCGGGGGGCGGTTGAGCAGTTCTTC. The chain uses TRBV6-5 and TRBJ2-1, with TRBD2 matching 9 bases. With 7 bases clipped from V and 9 bases from J, the junction kept 10 bases outside the gene matches. Per germline, CDR1 MNHEY and CDR2 SVGAGI. The CDR3 length is 14 residues.

This sequence joins TRBV6-5 and TRBJ2-7; 9 bases map to TRBD1. Germline values: CDR1 MNHEY, CDR2 SVGAGI. Trimming cost V 4 bases and J 2 bases; bases outside gene matches: 6. CDR3 length: 15 residues. In nucleotides, the CDR3 is TGTGCCAGCAGTTCCCTCGGGACAGGGACCTACGAGCAGTACTTC. This codes for CASSSLGTGTYEQYF.

This clone has a handful of counts. The chain employs TRBV5-5 and TRBJ1-1; D is unresolved. Germline V lookup: CDR1 SGHKS, CDR2 YYEKEE (reference sequence). Between the trimmed V and J ends, which lost 4 bases and 0 bases, there was a span of 7 bases. This CDR3 comprises 13 residues. In DNA form, the CDR3 reads TGTGCCAGCAGCCCAGGTATGAACACTGAAGCTTTCTTT. Protein: CASSPGMNTEAFF.